The sequence of this T cell receptor beta chain was determined in a study of cytomegalovirus exposure and HLA in healthy donors. General study results and limits: Most observed TCR sequences were rare, whereas some public TCRs were detected in many donors.

Trimming at V came to 2 bases and at J to 4 bases, leaving 6 bases not matched to a gene. CDR1 is MDHEN, CDR2 SYDVKM, per germline. This CDR3 contains 15 residues. Assay: immunoSEQ multiplex PCR; the TCRdb copy retains only in-frame clones and omits some. Of about 400,000 clones listed, roughly 85% are singletons. The donors formed part of the roughly 110-subject validation cohort, distinct from the roughly 620-subject first cohort. Details on this clone: The antigen is unknown.

This receptor was identified in a woman younger than 35 in good health and CMV-seronegative. The V call is TRBV28, the J call TRBJ2-3; 7 bases map to TRBD1. The specimen sequenced was PBMCs. CDR3 sequence: CASSLRGGRSDTQYF. CDR3 DNA sequence: TGTGCCAGCAGTTTAAGAGGGGGCAGGTCAGATACGCAGTATTTT.